This T cell receptor (beta chain) was found in a study of shared clonotypes between healthy human individuals. Across the whole study: Participating donors consisted of a couple of women and three men aged 18 to 49.

The V and J ends lost 0 bases and 6 bases respectively, with 16 bases between them. The germline CDR1 and CDR2 sequences are LGHNA and YNFKEQ. The CDR3 is made up of 16 amino acids. Each sample came from a Caucasian adult donor living in Nashville, Tennessee. Clones were read by immunoSEQ multiplex PCR, and TCRdb kept only the in-frame ones, dropping some. The sample contains about 560,000 clones, just over 75% of which appear only once. The chain is built from TRBV4-2 and TRBJ2-3; weak D call: TRBD1 (5 bases). The material sequenced was PBMCs. The sequence was collected from a woman in her thirties or forties in good health. Some clones in this sample may be carry-over from other donors' samples. The CDR3 DNA reads TGTGCCAGCAGCCAAGATGAGAACAGGCCACGGGATACGCAGTATTTT. Translating it yields CASSQDENRPRDTQYF.